The 5 T cell receptor beta chains listed next were all sequenced from one sample in a study of T cell repertoires in ileal Crohn's disease. Sequenced by immunoSEQ multiplex PCR; TCRdb stores in-frame clones only, minus some. The sample comprises 4,000 or so clones, about 86% of which are singletons, and 6% to 7.5% rests with the top ten. The material sequenced was ileal tissue. These receptor sequences come from an adult with Crohn's disease.

The V and J genes are TRBV28 and TRBJ1-1; D possibly corresponds to TRBD1 (5 bases). CDR1 and CDR2 (germline): MDHEN, SYDVKM. V was trimmed by 4 bases and J by 8 bases, leaving 11 bases between them. The length of the CDR3 is 12 residues. CDR3 sequence (DNA): TGTGCCAGCAGTTCAGGGTTTTCCGAAGCTTTCTTT. Its protein is CASSSGFSEAFF.

This sequence joins TRBV2 and TRBJ1-1; D is possibly TRBD1 (6 bases). Deletions cut 6 bases from V and 4 bases from J, with 15 bases between. Germline lookup yields CDR1 SNHLY and CDR2 FYNNEI. The CDR3 totals 14 residues. The CDR3 reads CASRPKGHLTEAFF. In DNA, the CDR3 is TGTGCCAGCAGGCCTAAGGGACATCTCACTGAAGCTTTCTTT.

The genes are TRBV5-4 and TRBJ2-1, with TRBD2 matching over 8 bases. CDR3 length: 14 residues. The germline V gene encodes CDR1 SGHNT and CDR2 YYREEE (reference sequence). Trimming at V came to 0 bases and at J to 9 bases, leaving 5 bases not matched to a gene. The CDR3 DNA reads as TGTGCCAGCAGCTTGGGGGGGGGACTAGTTGAGCAGTTCTTC. Its protein product is CASSLGGGLVEQFF.

The chain joins TRBV28 to TRBJ1-2; 9 bases match TRBD1. This CDR3 has 14 residues. From germline, CDR1 is MDHEN and CDR2 SYDVKM. V gave up 4 bases and J gave up 5 bases; unmatched junction bases: 5. This CDR3 reads CASSSWDRVYGYTF. The CDR3 DNA is TGTGCCAGCAGTTCCTGGGACAGGGTGTATGGCTACACCTTC.

This clone is a singleton in its sample. The V and J genes are TRBV5-1 and TRBJ2-5, with TRBD1 identical over 10 bases. The CDR3 is made up of 15 amino acids. The V and J ends lost 5 bases and 4 bases, in that order; junction bases with no gene match: 8. Germline V lookup: CDR1 SGHRS, CDR2 YFSETQ. The CDR3 sequence: CASRVRDRGSETQYF. DNA of the CDR3: TGCGCCAGCAGGGTGAGGGACAGGGGCTCAGAGACCCAGTACTTC.